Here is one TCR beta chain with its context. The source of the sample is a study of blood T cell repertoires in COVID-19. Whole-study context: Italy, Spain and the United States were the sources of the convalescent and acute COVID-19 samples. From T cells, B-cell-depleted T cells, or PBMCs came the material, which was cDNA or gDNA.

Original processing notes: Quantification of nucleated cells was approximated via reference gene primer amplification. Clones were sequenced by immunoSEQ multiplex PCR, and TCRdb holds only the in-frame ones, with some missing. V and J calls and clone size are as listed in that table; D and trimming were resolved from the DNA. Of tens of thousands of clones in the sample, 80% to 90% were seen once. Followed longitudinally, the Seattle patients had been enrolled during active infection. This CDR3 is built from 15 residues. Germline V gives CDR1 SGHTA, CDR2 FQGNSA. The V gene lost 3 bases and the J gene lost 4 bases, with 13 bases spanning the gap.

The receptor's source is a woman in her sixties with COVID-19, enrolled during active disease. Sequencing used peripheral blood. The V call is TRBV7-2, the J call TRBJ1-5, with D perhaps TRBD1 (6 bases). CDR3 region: CASSFLQGMNQPQHF. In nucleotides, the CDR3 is TGTGCCAGCAGCTTCCTACAGGGAATGAATCAGCCCCAGCATTTT.